This TCR beta chain was captured by sequencing in a study of T-cell reconstitution after alpha-beta-depleted transplantation in children. Preparation of the TCRbeta library involved a method that used unique molecular identifiers. TCRdb re-called the PCR reads with MiXCR, one entry per CDR3 protein. The table records 250,000 to 400,000 distinct CDR3 sequences, approximately 23% of them present only once. Germline assignment: CDR1 LNHNV and CDR2 YYDKDF (reference sequence). Trimming at V came to 9 bases and at J to 4 bases, leaving 4 bases not matched to a gene. The length of the CDR3 is 13 residues. This receptor was taken from a male patient aged 10 to 17 who had a stem cell transplant for acute lymphoblastic leukemia, so the T cells may come from the graft donor. The chain uses TRBV15 and TRBJ2-7; 12 bases are a match to TRBD1. Here the sequenced sample was PBMCs, mostly from graft donor cells, taken 180 days after TCRalphabeta/CD19-depleted stem cell transplant. CDR3: CATGTGGSYEQYF. CDR3 nucleotide sequence: TGTGCCACTGGGACAGGGGGCTCATACGAGCAGTACTTC. Full variable domain (rest looked up from reference TRBV15 and TRBJ2-7): DAMVIQNPRYQVTQFGKPVTLSCSQTLNHNVMYWYQQKSSQAPKLLFHYYDKDFNNEADTPDNFQSRRPNTSFCFLDIRSPGLGDTAMYLCATGTGGSYEQYFGPGTRLTVT.